Below are 8 T cell receptor beta chains sequenced from a single sample in a study of T cell responses to AZD1222 COVID-19 vaccine. The repertoire was sequenced with immunoSEQ multiplex PCR; TCRdb's copy has only in-frame clones and lacks some. Of some 130,000 clones in the sample, 70% to 90% were seen once. The sample in question was peripheral blood, obtained on day 0 of AZD1222 vaccination. These receptors originate from an adult in good health.

The chain carries TRBV19 and TRBJ2-7; 8 positions match TRBD1. Germline CDR1 reads LNHDA; CDR2 reads SQIVND (reference sequence). This CDR3 has 15 amino acids. Trimming cost V 5 bases and J 3 bases; bases outside gene matches: 9. The CDR3, as DNA: TGTGCCAGTAGTGGTCCGAGGACAGGGATCTACGAGCAGTACTTC. It encodes CASSGPRTGIYEQYF.

The CDR3 spells CAWNTHSGNTIYF. Here the CDR3 DNA reads TGTGCCTGGAACACTCACTCTGGAAACACCATATATTTT. The chain employs TRBV30 and TRBJ1-3; D gene ambiguous. With 4 bases removed from V and 0 bases from J, the gap between germline ends came to 7 bases. Per germline, CDR1 GTSNPN and CDR2 SVGIG (reference sequence). The CDR3 runs 13 residues.

The chain couples TRBV28 to TRBJ2-4; 11 bases are shared with TRBD1. The CDR3 spans 13 residues. With V trimmed by 10 bases and J by 5 bases, 4 bases remained unmatched. Germline CDR1 is MDHEN and CDR2 is SYDVKM. CDR3 amino acids: CANSGQGENIQYF. CDR3 nucleotide sequence: TGTGCCAACTCGGGACAGGGGGAAAACATTCAGTACTTC.

The chain uses TRBV27 and TRBJ1-5; D is unresolved. The CDR3 covers 16 residues. Deletions cut 6 bases from V and 2 bases from J, with 17 bases between. Per germline, CDR1 MNHEY and CDR2 SMNVEV (reference sequence). CDR3 loop: CASSPLFRAGNQPQHF. For the CDR3, the DNA is TGTGCCAGCAGCCCTTTGTTTAGGGCGGGCAATCAGCCCCAGCATTTT.

The chain uses TRBV2 and TRBJ1-2, with TRBD1 as a possible D gene (5 bases). CDR3 length equals 19 residues. Deletions cut 6 bases from V and 2 bases from J, with 28 bases between. The germline V gene has CDR1 SNHLY and CDR2 FYNNEI. This CDR3 is CASSQRRVGLGKENYGYTF. DNA for the CDR3: TGTGCCAGCAGCCAACGAAGGGTGGGACTTGGGAAGGAGAACTATGGCTACACCTTC.

The chain links TRBV5-5 to TRBJ1-1; tentatively, D is TRBD1 (5 bases). The CDR3 totals 14 residues. Trimming took 4 bases from V and 2 from J, leaving 12 bases between them. Germline V gives CDR1 SGHKS, CDR2 YYEKEE (reference sequence). The CDR3 DNA reads as TGTGCCAGCAGCCTAGGGGCTCGAAACACTGAAGCTTTCTTT. Translating it yields CASSLGARNTEAFF. The full variable domain, its missing parts supplied by reference TRBV5-5 and TRBJ1-1, is DAGVTQSPTHLIKTRGQQVTLRCSPISGHKSVSWYQQVLGQGPQFIFQYYEKEERGRGNFPDRFSARQFPNYSSELNVNALLLGDSALYLCASSLGARNTEAFFGQGTRLTVV.

V is TRBV19 and J is TRBJ1-2, with D perhaps TRBD1 (5 bases). This CDR3 region has 14 residues. CDR1 is LNHDA, CDR2 SQIVND, per germline (reference sequence). The ends were cut back, 6 bases at V and 4 bases at J, with 15 bases in the middle. The DNA of the CDR3 is TGTGCCAGTAGCCCGGCCAGGGACGCCTATGGCTACACCTTC. This gives the protein CASSPARDAYGYTF. Combining the CDR3 with reference TRBV19 and TRBJ1-2 gives the whole variable domain DGGITQSPKYLFRKEGQNVTLSCEQNLNHDAMYWYRQDPGQGLRLIYYSQIVNDFQKGDIAEGYSVSREKKESFPLTVTSAQKNPTAFYLCASSPARDAYGYTFGSGTRLTVV.

This sequence joins TRBV28 and TRBJ2-2; D remains unclear. CDR3 size: 13 residues. Germline V gene sequence: CDR1 MDHEN, CDR2 SYDVKM. V was clipped by 8 bases and J by 2 bases, with 9 bases between them. The CDR3: CASRHLNTGELFF. The CDR3 DNA is TGTGCCAGCCGTCACCTCAACACCGGGGAGCTGTTTTTT.